This is a list of T cell receptor beta chains from one sample in a study of control samples from healthy donors and cancer patients. Measured with immunoSEQ multiplex PCR; TCRdb has only the in-frame clones, and not every one. Among about 94,000 clones listed, 90% were seen once. Sequencing was carried out using blood. The receptor source for this set is a woman younger than 30 in good health. Each CDR3 is given with its conserved first and last residue. The D gene is left open where the match is weak. Rows may omit the clone size; those that give it use once, few, many or a size class.

TRBV19	.	TRBD1	TRBJ1-1	TGTGCCAGTCCTCCGGGACAGGGCTTAAATTACATGAACACTGAAGCTTTCTTT	CASPPGQGLNYMNTEAFF
TRBV7-9	.	.	TRBJ1-2	TGTGCCAGCAGCTTAGAAGTTAGGGTCTATGGCTACACCTTC	CASSLEVRVYGYTF
TRBV3-1/TRBV3-2	.	TRBD2	TRBJ2-5	TGTGCCAGCAGCCAAGATCGTAGCGGGGGGGCGTTTTTAGAGACCCAGTACTTC	CASSQDRSGGAFLETQYF
TRBV5-1	.	.	TRBJ1-3	TGCGCCAGCAGCTTGGGGCAGACTGGAAACACCATATATTTT	CASSLGQTGNTIYF
TRBV9	.	TRBD2	TRBJ2-5	TGTGCCAGCACCCCCGGGGGGGCTGGTGAGACCCAGTACTTC	CASTPGGAGETQYF
TRBV18	.	.	TRBJ2-5	TGTGCCAGCTCACCACCGAGTTTCCAAGAGACCCAGTACTTC	CASSPPSFQETQYF
TRBV3-1/TRBV3-2	once	.	TRBJ2-7	TGTGCCAGCAGCCAAGATAATTCTGTTCCCCGCGAGCAGTACTTC	CASSQDNSVPREQYF
TRBV5-1	.	.	TRBJ1-2	TGCGCCAGCAGCTCAAGGACTTCCTATGGCTACACCTTC	CASSSRTSYGYTF
TRBV27	.	TRBD1	TRBJ2-7	TGTGCCAGCAGTTTATCGGGGACAGGGCCCGAGCAGTACTTC	CASSLSGTGPEQYF
TRBV19	.	.	TRBJ1-2	TGTGCCAGTAGTATAGGTCCCAGGGAGCATGGCTACACCTTC	CASSIGPREHGYTF
TRBV5-1	.	.	TRBJ1-3	TGCGCCAGCAGCTTGGTTTCAGGAGCTGGAAACACCATATATTTT	CASSLVSGAGNTIYF
TRBV25-1	.	TRBD2	TRBJ2-2	TGTGCCCGCAGAGACTCCTCGGGGGGGGTGGCCGGGGAGCTGTTTTTT	CARRDSSGGVAGELFF
TRBV5-1	.	TRBD2	TRBJ2-7	TGCGCCAGCAGCGCGGGACTAGCGGGGGGCGAGCAGTACTTC	CASSAGLAGGEQYF
TRBV3-1/TRBV3-2	.	TRBD1	TRBJ1-1	TGTGCCAGCAGCCAGGACAGGGAAGCTTTCTTT	CASSQDREAFF
TRBV11-3	.	.	TRBJ1-1	TGTGCCAGCAGCTTAGGAGCCAGCACTGAAGCTTTCTTT	CASSLGASTEAFF
TRBV7-2	many	TRBD1	TRBJ1-2	TGTGCCAGCAGCTTAGCGGGGACAGGGCTCTATGGCTACACCTTC	CASSLAGTGLYGYTF
TRBV5-1	.	.	TRBJ2-3	TGCGCCAGCAGCTTCCTTCCGGACAACACAGATACGCAGTATTTT	CASSFLPDNTDTQYF
TRBV24-1	.	.	TRBJ2-3	TGTGCCACCAGTGATGCAACAACCTACACAGATACGCAGTATTTT	CATSDATTYTDTQYF
TRBV15	.	TRBD2	TRBJ2-7	TGTGCCACCAGTCCCGGGGGGGAGCCCTACGAGCAGTACTTC	CATSPGGEPYEQYF
TRBV2	.	.	TRBJ1-4	TGTGCCAGCAGTGAACAGGGAAGGGAAAAACTGTTTTTT	CASSEQGREKLFF
TRBV6-5	.	TRBD2	TRBJ2-7	TGTGCCAGCAGCCTTAGCGGGGGGCGTCTCTACGAGCAGTACTTC	CASSLSGGRLYEQYF
TRBV15	.	.	TRBJ1-5	TGTGCCACCAGCAGAGATCTTGGGCAGGGGATCGATCAGCCCCAGCATTTT	CATSRDLGQGIDQPQHF
TRBV21-1	.	.	TRBJ2-7	TGTGCCAGCAGCAAAGAGGTCAGGGGTGGCGAGCAGTACTTC	CASSKEVRGGEQYF
TRBV4-2	.	.	TRBJ1-2	TGTGCCAGCAGCCCTTCAGCAGGGCCCAACTATGGCTACACCTTC	CASSPSAGPNYGYTF
TRBV5-4	.	.	TRBJ1-1	TGTGCCAGCAGCTTCTCGGCACAGGCCACTGAAGCTTTCTTT	CASSFSAQATEAFF
TRBV29-1	.	.	TRBJ2-7	TGCAGCGTGTCTGGAGGATCCGGCTCCGAGCAGTACTTC	CSVSGGSGSEQYF
TRBV2	once	.	TRBJ1-2	TGTGCCAGCAACAGGGAAATTAATGGCTACACCTTC	CASNREINGYTF
TRBV6-1	once	TRBD2	TRBJ2-1	TGTGCCAGCAGGGAAGCGGGGAGTTACAATGAGCAGTTCTTC	CASREAGSYNEQFF
TRBV2	.	TRBD2	TRBJ2-1	TGTGCCAGCAGTCCTTTAGCGGGGTCCTACAATGAGCAGTTCTTC	CASSPLAGSYNEQFF
TRBV5-8	.	.	TRBJ1-2	TGTGCCAGCAGCACCGTACATCGGGACGTTGAGGCCAATGGCTACACCTTC	CASSTVHRDVEANGYTF
TRBV5-6	.	.	TRBJ1-2	TGTGCCAGCAGCTTCCGACAGGCCGGTTATGGCTACACCTTC	CASSFRQAGYGYTF
TRBV10-3	.	.	TRBJ1-2	TGTGCCATCAGTGAGTCGTTAAGGGAGAACTATGGCTACACCTTC	CAISESLRENYGYTF
TRBV6-5	.	.	TRBJ1-3	TGTGCCAGCAGTTACTCCGAGGGGTGGGGTAACACCATATATTTT	CASSYSEGWGNTIYF
TRBV4-1	.	TRBD2	TRBJ2-5	TGCGCCAGCAGCCAAGCTTTCACTAGCGGACAACAAGAGACCCAGTACTTC	CASSQAFTSGQQETQYF
TRBV5-1	.	TRBD1	TRBJ1-1	TGCGCCAGCAGCTCCGACGACAGGGCGGGCACTGAAGCTTTCTTT	CASSSDDRAGTEAFF
TRBV5-6	.	.	TRBJ2-1	TGTGCCAGCAACCGGGGGAGTACCTACAATGAGCAGTTCTTC	CASNRGSTYNEQFF
TRBV7-6	.	.	TRBJ2-3	TGTGCCAGCAGCTTAGGATCCATGGCAGATACGCAGTATTTT	CASSLGSMADTQYF
TRBV6-5	.	.	TRBJ2-5	TGTGCCAGCAGTTACTTGCACAGGTCGGTCGAGACCCAGTACTTC	CASSYLHRSVETQYF
TRBV6-1	.	.	TRBJ1-1	TGTGCCAGCAGTGAAATCCTAGAGCACCCCTCCACTGAAGCTTTCTTT	CASSEILEHPSTEAFF
TRBV10-3	.	.	TRBJ2-5	TGTGCCATCAGCGGGAGCGTCAGCTCGCCTGGCGCGGCCCAGTACTTC	CAISGSVSSPGAAQYF
TRBV6-6	.	TRBD1	TRBJ2-7	TGTGCCAGCAGCCCCGGCTCAGGGGGCGTGGGAGAGCAGTACTTC	CASSPGSGGVGEQYF
TRBV7-8	.	.	TRBJ1-2	TGTGCCAGCAGTCGAGAACCGGGTGCCTATGGCTACACCTTC	CASSREPGAYGYTF
TRBV7-9	.	.	TRBJ1-5	TGTGCCAGCAGCTTACCATATAGCAATCAGCCCCAGCATTTT	CASSLPYSNQPQHF
TRBV6-1	.	.	TRBJ2-2	TGTGCCAGCAGTGAAAAGGTGCACAGGGAAACCGGGGAGCTGTTTTTT	CASSEKVHRETGELFF
TRBV7-8	.	.	TRBJ1-1	TGTGCCAGCAGCCCCCCGGGGTTCGCCCAAGCTTTCTTT	CASSPPGFAQAFF
TRBV7-2	.	.	TRBJ1-5	TGTGCCAGCAGCTCCCGACAGGGCAATCAGCCCCAGCATTTT	CASSSRQGNQPQHF
TRBV5-1	.	.	TRBJ2-7	TGCGCCAGCAGCTTATTTGCGGGGGCCATCTCCTACGAGCAGTACTTC	CASSLFAGAISYEQYF
TRBV6-5	.	TRBD1	TRBJ1-2	TGTGCCAGCAGCCGAAGGGGACAGAGAAACTATGGCTACACCTTC	CASSRRGQRNYGYTF